One T cell receptor (beta chain) is described in this entry. Its antigen is still unknown. The data are from a study of T cell responses to AZD1222 COVID-19 vaccine. Study-wide results and limits: Spike-spanning, vaccine-associated CD4 TCRs were dominant at 160-218 and 743-854.

TCRdb's copy holds only in-frame clones and misses some; the assay was immunoSEQ multiplex PCR. Seen here are 50,000 to 65,000 clones, around 90% observed once, and the top ten hold roughly 15%. This clonotype was sampled from an adult who received the AZD1222 COVID-19 vaccine. This sample comprised peripheral blood, obtained 28 days after the second AZD1222 dose.

The CDR3 loop is CASSLGLGTLNPANTGELFF. The CDR3 DNA is TGCGCCAGCAGCTTGGGGCTCGGGACCCTCAATCCCGCGAACACCGGGGAGCTGTTTTTT. The V call is TRBV5-1, the J call TRBJ2-2; either TRBD1 or TRBD2 may fit D (5 bases each). The CDR3 has 20 residues. Trimming pared 0 bases from V and 0 bases from J, leaving 21 bases between. The V gene's germline CDR1 is SGHRS and CDR2 YFSETQ.